One and the same sample provided the 16 T cell receptor beta chains below, sequenced in a study of siplizumab effects on memory and regulatory T cells. Data came from immunoSEQ multiplex PCR; TCRdb stores just in-frame clones and leaves some out. The sample has approximately 84,000 clones; roughly 94% are singletons. Source material: CD8+ T cells sorted from blood. Receptors originate from a human donor in good health.

This clone has just one count. The rearrangement links TRBV5-1 to TRBJ1-1; TRBD1 aligns across 7 bases. This CDR3 is 16 amino acids long. V lost 5 bases and J lost 1; bases outside the gene matches: 11. The V gene's germline CDR1 is SGHRS and CDR2 YFSETQ. CDR3 in amino acids: CASSHQGGIKNTEAFF. The CDR3 DNA follows: TGCGCCAGCAGTCACCAAGGGGGCATTAAGAACACTGAAGCTTTCTTT.

J is TRBJ2-5 and V is TRBV10-1, with unresolved D. The CDR3 has 13 amino acids. The germline V gene has CDR1 WNHNN and CDR2 SYGVQD (reference sequence). V lost 3 bases and J 2 bases, leaving 7 bases between the germline ends. CDR3 in amino acids: CASSDGQQETQYF. The CDR3 coding sequence is TGCGCCAGCAGTGATGGCCAACAAGAGACCCAGTACTTC.

This chain joins TRBV27 and TRBJ1-6; 7 bases are shared with TRBD1. This CDR3 is built from 12 residues. Germline values: CDR1 MNHEY, CDR2 SMNVEV (reference sequence). Trimming removed 7 bases from V and 10 bases from J; junction bases left unmatched: 4. CDR3 nucleotides: TGTGCCAGCACCAACAGGGGCTCACCCCTCCACTTT. As protein: CASTNRGSPLHF.

The V gene is TRBV6-1, the J gene TRBJ2-1; the D is unclear. The germline V and J ends were trimmed by 10 bases and 6 bases, with 13 bases remaining between them. Germline CDR1 and CDR2: MNHNS and SASEGT. The CDR3 is 12 amino acids. CDR3 coding DNA: TGTGCCACCAAAGAAAGAGCCAATGAGCAGTTCTTC. Its translation: CATKERANEQFF.

In regard to this clone: Other DNA sequences in the same sample also yield this CDR3. The chain carries TRBV7-9 and TRBJ2-3; TRBD1 might be the D (6 bases). The germline V gene has CDR1 SEHNR and CDR2 FQNEAQ (reference sequence). V shed 1 base and J shed 1 base, with 9 bases lying between them. The CDR3 contains 15 residues. CDR3 bases: TGTGCCAGCAGCTTAGTAGCAGGGGGCACAGATACGCAGTATTTT. Its protein product is CASSLVAGGTDTQYF.

The V call is TRBV27, the J call TRBJ2-5; D call uncertain. The CDR3 loop spans 16 amino acids. Trimming took 2 bases from V and 7 from J, leaving 20 bases between them. Germline V CDR1 and CDR2: MNHEY, SMNVEV (reference sequence). In nucleotides, the CDR3 is TGTGCCAGCAGTTTACCCACCTCCGGGCCCTCCTGGACCCAGTACTTC. It encodes CASSLPTSGPSWTQYF.

As DNA, the CDR3 is TGTGCCAGCAGCCTAACAGGGAGTGAGGGGAATGAGCAGTTCTTC. Translating gives CASSLTGSEGNEQFF. This chain connects TRBV7-9 to TRBJ2-1; weak D call: TRBD1 (6 bases). V lost 5 bases and J 7 bases, leaving 18 bases between the germline ends. Germline V gene data show CDR1 as SEHNR and CDR2 as FQNEAQ (reference sequence). The CDR3 contains 15 residues. Together with reference TRBV7-9 and TRBJ2-1, the CDR3 gives the full variable domain: DTGVSQNPRHKITKRGQNVTFRCDPISEHNRLYWYRQTLGQGPEFLTYFQNEAQLEKSRLLSDRFSAERPKGSFSTLEIQRTEQGDSAMYLCASSLTGSEGNEQFFGPGTRLTVL.

The CDR3 sequence: CASSLQGADEQYF. CDR3 nucleotides: TGTGCCAGCAGTTTACAGGGGGCAGATGAGCAGTACTTC. The chain employs TRBV27 and TRBJ2-7, with 8 bases that match TRBD1. The J segment lost 7 bases and the V segment lost 2 bases, leaving 4 bases of the junction unmatched. The length of the CDR3 is 13 residues. The germline gives CDR1 MNHEY, CDR2 SMNVEV (reference sequence).

The rearrangement links TRBV6-5 to TRBJ2-1; D possibly uses TRBD1 or TRBD2 (5 bases each). The CDR3 totals 16 residues. V was shortened by 4 bases and J by 4 bases, with 17 bases between the two germline ends. In germline, CDR1 is MNHEY, CDR2 SVGAGI. CDR3 sequence reads: CASSFSLGEFYNEQFF. The CDR3, as DNA: TGTGCCAGCAGTTTCTCACTAGGGGAATTTTACAATGAGCAGTTCTTC.

The chain recombines TRBV7-6 with TRBJ2-7, with D perhaps matching TRBD2 (5 bases). Trimming removed 1 base from V and 3 bases from J, with 16 bases in between. Germline values: CDR1 SGHVS, CDR2 FNYEAQ. The CDR3 runs 16 residues. The CDR3 is CASSLGPLGMVYEQYF. The DNA of the CDR3 is TGTGCCAGCAGCTTAGGCCCCCTCGGGATGGTCTACGAGCAGTACTTC.

This rearrangement joins TRBV6-1 to TRBJ2-7; D gene ambiguous. V gave up 0 bases and J gave up 4 bases, with 10 bases separating them. The CDR3 contains 14 residues. Germline CDR1 MNHNS, CDR2 SASEGT. The CDR3 protein is CASSEAPGPYEQYF. The CDR3 DNA is TGTGCCAGCAGTGAAGCTCCCGGACCGTACGAGCAGTACTTC.

Here the CDR3 DNA reads TGTGCCAGTAAGTTGGCGGGAGGCCTCTGGGATACGCAGTATTTT. Its protein is CASKLAGGLWDTQYF. This rearrangement joins TRBV19 to TRBJ2-3, with 8 bases fitting TRBD2. This CDR3 spans 15 amino acids. Trimming removed 7 bases from V and 6 bases from J; junction bases left unmatched: 12. Germline V gene data show CDR1 as LNHDA and CDR2 as SQIVND (reference sequence).

The gene calls are TRBV7-6 and TRBJ2-5; TRBD2 aligns across 8 bases. Germline values: CDR1 SGHVS, CDR2 FNYEAQ. V shed 5 bases, J shed 5 bases, and the junction held 13 bases outside the gene matches. CDR3 length equals 16 residues. The CDR3 DNA follows: TGTGCCAGCAGCCCAACGCCGGGAGGGCAACAGGAGACCCAGTACTTC. This translates into CASSPTPGGQQETQYF.

The V and J genes are TRBV6-6 and TRBJ1-1; D gene uncertain. The ends were cut back, 8 bases at V and 1 base at J, with 11 bases in the middle. This CDR3 comprises 13 residues. Per germline, CDR1 MNHNY and CDR2 SVGAGI (reference sequence). CDR3 DNA: TGTGCCAGCTTATTGGACTGGAACACTGAAGCTTTCTTT. Amino acids: CASLLDWNTEAFF.

The genes are TRBV9 and TRBJ2-7, with 10 bases identical to TRBD2. Trimming at V came to 3 bases and at J to 2 bases, leaving 5 bases not matched to a gene. Germline lookup yields CDR1 SGDLS and CDR2 YYNGEE. This CDR3 comprises 15 residues. The CDR3 spells CASSEAGTSAYEQYF. Written as DNA, the CDR3 is TGTGCCAGCAGCGAAGCCGGGACTAGCGCCTACGAGCAGTACTTC.

The chain is built from TRBV7-6 and TRBJ2-1, with 8 bases matching TRBD2. Germline CDR1 is SGHVS and CDR2 is FNYEAQ. The CDR3 length is 16 residues. V was pared by 0 bases and J by 9 bases, with 10 bases of the junction left unmatched. In nucleotides, the CDR3 is TGTGCCAGCAGCTTAGCGCTGAGCGGGAGCTTCACTGAGCAGTTCTTC. Amino acids: CASSLALSGSFTEQFF.